A selection of T cell receptor beta chains follows, all from one sample in a study of T cells generated in artificial thymic organoids. One entry per CDR3 protein, called by TCRdb with MiXCR from the 5' RACE reads. The sample consists of 2,000 to 2,500 distinct CDR3 sequences, around 11% of them appearing once. The sequenced material came from naive CD8+ T cells from the thymus. These receptors all stem from a human donor who gave cord blood stem cells for thymic organoid culture, a cardiac surgery patient who gave postnatal thymus, or a blood donor (not recorded which). Each CDR3 is given with its conserved first and last residue. D genes are given only for firm matches. Size values are once, few and many counts, or a class for expanded clones, and some rows have none.

d_call j_call v_call clone_size cdr3_nt cdr3_aa
NA TRBJ2-3 TRBV10-2 NA TGCGCCAGCAGTGCAGGAACAGATACGCAGTATTTT CASSAGTDTQYF
NA TRBJ1-1 TRBV10-3 few TGTGCCACCCGTAGTCGCAGGTCAGGGAGGGGCACTGAAGCTTTCTTT CATRSRRSGRGTEAFF
NA TRBJ1-3 TRBV12-3/TRBV12-4 medium-sized TGTGCCAGCAGTCCGAGGAGATCTGGAAACACCATATATTTT CASSPRRSGNTIYF
NA TRBJ2-5 TRBV27 medium-sized TGTGCCAGCAGCCAAACCCTTTTCTCGGGGGAGCTCGAGTGGGAGACCCAGTACTTC CASSQTLFSGELEWETQYF
NA TRBJ2-1 TRBV12-3/TRBV12-4 medium-sized TGTGCCAGCAGTTCGCTCGACAGATTATTGAGCTCCTACAATGAGCAGTTCTTC CASSSLDRLLSSYNEQFF
TRBD2 TRBJ2-1 TRBV29-1 large TGCAGCGCCCCCTTAGCGGGAGAGTACAATGAGCAGTTCTTC CSAPLAGEYNEQFF
NA TRBJ2-2 TRBV12-3/TRBV12-4 medium-sized TGTGCCAGCAGTTACAACACCGGGGAGCTGTTTTTT CASSYNTGELFF
NA TRBJ2-1 TRBV4-1 medium-sized TGCGCCAGCAGCCAAGATGGGGATGAGCAGTTCTTC CASSQDGDEQFF
NA TRBJ2-3 TRBV7-9 NA TGTGCCAGCAGCTTAGATAAGCGGCAGCCCACAGATACGCAGTATTTT CASSLDKRQPTDTQYF
NA TRBJ2-2 TRBV12-3/TRBV12-4 medium-sized TGTGCCAGCAGTGGACCTTCGCGGGCCGGGGAGCTGTTTTTT CASSGPSRAGELFF
TRBD2 TRBJ2-1 TRBV9 few TGTGCCAGCAGCGCCTCAATTAAGACTAGCGGACAGTTCTTC CASSASIKTSGQFF
TRBD2 TRBJ2-3 TRBV10-3 medium-sized TGTGCCATCAGTGAGTCTCCAGCGGGGGGCACAGATACGCAGTATTTT CAISESPAGGTDTQYF
NA TRBJ1-5 TRBV13 medium-sized TGTGCCAGCAGCTTAGGCAGCAATCAGCCCCAGCATTTT CASSLGSNQPQHF
NA TRBJ1-4 TRBV2 medium-sized TGTGCCAGCATGGGCAGGGATACAACTAATGAAAAACTGTTTTTT CASMGRDTTNEKLFF
TRBD1 TRBJ1-1 TRBV6-5 large TGTGCCAGCAGTTATTTTAAGGGGGCGGTTGTAGGAGCTTTCTTT CASSYFKGAVVGAFF
TRBD1 TRBJ1-1 TRBV12-3/TRBV12-4 medium-sized TGTGCCAGCAGGACAGGGATGAACACTGAAGCTTTCTTT CASRTGMNTEAFF
TRBD1 TRBJ2-1 TRBV27 medium-sized TGTGCCAGCAGTTTGTCGAGGGACAGCCATAATGAGCAGTTCTTC CASSLSRDSHNEQFF
TRBD2 TRBJ2-1 TRBV7-7 medium-sized TGTGCTAGCAGCCCCGGACTAGCGGGAGTCCCGGGGAATGAGCAGTTCTTC CASSPGLAGVPGNEQFF
NA TRBJ1-6 TRBV4-1 NA TGCGCCAGCACTAACGGAAATTCACCCCCCCACTTT CASTNGNSPPHF
NA TRBJ2-1 TRBV4-1 few TGCGCCAGCAGCCAAGTCGATGAGCAGTTCTTC CASSQVDEQFF
TRBD2 TRBJ2-5 TRBV15 medium-sized TGTGCCACCTTAGCGGGGTGGGGAGAGACCCAGTACTTC CATLAGWGETQYF
TRBD2 TRBJ2-1 TRBV29-1 medium-sized TGCAGCGTTTACCTCCTCCGGGGGGTTATTCTCTTC CSVYLLRGVILF
NA TRBJ2-3 TRBV27 medium-sized TGTGCCAGCAGCCGAGGACCGGATACGCAGTATTTT CASSRGPDTQYF
TRBD1 TRBJ1-1 TRBV5-1 large TGCGCCAGCAGCCCGGGACAGGGGAACACTGAAGCTTTCTTT CASSPGQGNTEAFF
TRBD2 TRBJ2-7 TRBV4-1 NA TGCGCCAGCAGCCAAGATCCGTTGTGGACTAGCGGCTCCTACGAGCAGTACTTC CASSQDPLWTSGSYEQYF
NA TRBJ1-1 TRBV5-1 medium-sized TGCGCCAGCAGCTTTGCGGGTGAAGCTTTCTTT CASSFAGEAFF
TRBD1 TRBJ1-1 TRBV5-1 medium-sized TGCGCCAGCACCCTAAGACAGGGGTCTACTGAAGCTTTCTTT CASTLRQGSTEAFF
NA TRBJ2-3 TRBV2 NA TGTGCCAGCTCCAGAGGTCACACAGATACGCAGTATTTT CASSRGHTDTQYF
NA TRBJ1-5 TRBV27 NA TGTGCCAGCAGTTTATTAGGTGGGCCAGGGGAGCCCCAGCATTTT CASSLLGGPGEPQHF
NA TRBJ1-6 TRBV12-3/TRBV12-4 medium-sized TGTGCCAGCAGGAGACAGATTGGTTCACCCCTCCACTTT CASRRQIGSPLHF
TRBD2 TRBJ2-4 TRBV20-1 few TGCAGTGCTAGAGATCTCCTAGCGGACTATTTATTAGCCAAAAACATTCAGTACTTC CSARDLLADYLLAKNIQYF
NA TRBJ2-7 TRBV27 medium-sized TGTGCCAGCAGTTTATCGGGGTCATACGAGCAGTACTTC CASSLSGSYEQYF
TRBD1 TRBJ2-1 TRBV5-1 medium-sized TGCGCCAGCAGCTTGGGGACAGGCGACGAAGGGGAGCAGTTCTTC CASSLGTGDEGEQFF
TRBD1 TRBJ2-5 TRBV7-6 medium-sized TGTGCCAGCAGCCGTACCTCAGGGGGTGGGCAAGAGACCCAGTACTTC CASSRTSGGGQETQYF
TRBD1 TRBJ1-1 TRBV12-5 medium-sized TGTGCTAGTGGTACCCCCACAGGGGAGGGGAACACTGAAGCTTTCTTT CASGTPTGEGNTEAFF
TRBD1 TRBJ2-1 TRBV5-5 large TGTGCCAGCAGCTTGGGGGACAGGGGGCCCAATGAGCAGTTCTTC CASSLGDRGPNEQFF
TRBD2 TRBJ2-5 TRBV24-1 medium-sized TGTGCCACCAGTGATTGGGACTATCAAGAGACCCAGTACTTC CATSDWDYQETQYF
NA TRBJ2-5 TRBV29-1 medium-sized TGCAGCGTCGGACATCTTTGGGGGCAAGAGACCCAGTACTTC CSVGHLWGQETQYF
NA TRBJ2-1 TRBV5-1 medium-sized TGCGCCGGCAGGTTATCCAGGTTCAATGAGCAGTTCTTC CAGRLSRFNEQFF
NA TRBJ1-5 TRBV28 medium-sized TGTGCCAGCAGTTTACTCCCAAATCAGCCCCAGCATTTT CASSLLPNQPQHF
NA TRBJ2-5 TRBV28 medium-sized TGTGCCAGCAGTTTAAAGGGAGGCCAAGAGACCCAGTACTTC CASSLKGGQETQYF